This T cell receptor (beta chain) was observed in a study of beta chain features in type 1 diabetes. Study results and caveats: Moderate yet significant TCRB CDR3 shortening was seen in Type 1 diabetes patients in all four CD4+ subsets.

In its sample, this clone was seen a few times. Its antigen is undetermined. Trimming took 3 bases from V and 5 from J; bases not matched to a gene: 8. This CDR3 has 15 residues. CDR1 and CDR2 from the germline V gene are SGHNT and YYREEE (reference sequence). Isolated RNA was reverse transcribed in full, so expressed TCRB transcripts were sequenced. The protocol was immunoSEQ multiplex PCR, while the TCRdb copy is restricted to in-frame clones and leaves out a portion. The data hold 200,000 to 250,000 clones, with around 14% observed a single time. The chain uses TRBV5-4 and TRBJ2-5; 9 bases fit TRBD2. This sequence originates from a man aged 25-45 years with type 1 diabetes. The material sequenced was naive CD4+ T cells from blood. The CDR3 coding sequence is TGTGCCAGCAGCTCCAAGCGGGGGGAGACGGAGACCCAGTACTTC. This translates into CASSSKRGETETQYF.